The 14 T cell receptor beta chains presented below share a single source sample, sequenced in a study of T cells after yellow fever vaccination. TCRdb re-called the 5' RACE reads with MiXCR, one entry per CDR3 protein. The sample yields about 74,000 distinct CDR3 sequences, around 7% seen once. The sample consisted of CD8+ T cells sorted from PBMCs, taken less than 6 days after the first yellow fever vaccination. These receptors were obtained from a man younger than 30 who received the YFV17D yellow fever vaccine.

Note on this clonotype: Because the CDR3 is missing its conserved closing phenylalanine or tryptophan, this is likely a read error. The V call is TRBV4-1, the J call TRBJ2-1; possibly TRBD2 for D (5 bases). Germline-derived CDR1 and CDR2 are MGHRA and YSYEKL. This CDR3 has 19 amino acids. Trimming left V 1 base short and J 0 bases short, with 19 bases between. The CDR3 coding sequence is TGCGCCAGCAGCCAAGTAACCCCCACCCTAGACTACTCCTACAATGAGCAGTTCTCC. Its translation is CASSQVTPTLDYSYNEQFS.

This clonotype appeared a few times. J is TRBJ1-1 and V is TRBV2; the D is unclear. There are 14 residues in the CDR3. The ends were cut back, 2 bases at V and 0 bases at J, with 7 bases in the middle. Looked up from germline, CDR1 is SNHLY and CDR2 is FYNNEI. CDR3 in amino acids: CASSEQNMNTEAFF. For the CDR3, the DNA is TGTGCCAGCAGTGAACAGAACATGAACACTGAAGCTTTCTTT.

This clonotype was counted between two and nine times. The rearrangement uses TRBV7-2 and TRBJ2-5; 9 positions match TRBD2. Germline trimming cut 3 bases from V and 5 bases from J; bases unmatched to any gene: 4. The CDR3 extends over 14 amino acids. Germline assignment: CDR1 SGHTA and CDR2 FQGNSA. CDR3 region: CASSFAGGAETQYF. The CDR3 DNA sequence: TGTGCCAGCAGCTTTGCGGGGGGGGCGGAGACCCAGTACTTC.

A few counts support this clonotype. The genes are TRBV5-1 and TRBJ2-3; no clear D gene. The germline gives CDR1 SGHRS, CDR2 YFSETQ. Trimming shortened V by 5 bases and J by 5 bases, and 12 bases separated the two germline ends. The CDR3 consists of 13 residues. This CDR3 is CASRPDSGDTQYF. The CDR3 DNA reads as TGCGCCAGCAGACCCGACTCGGGAGATACGCAGTATTTT.

This clonotype was counted between two and nine times. V and J are TRBV7-9 and TRBJ2-1, with 11 positions matching TRBD1. With 3 bases clipped from V and 6 bases from J, the junction kept 7 bases outside the gene matches. This CDR3 comprises 16 residues. The germline V gene has CDR1 SEHNR and CDR2 FQNEAQ (reference sequence). The CDR3 nucleotides are TGTGCCAGCAGCTTGCGGGACAGGGGGATGGTCAATGAGCAGTTCTTC. Its protein is CASSLRDRGMVNEQFF.

This chain's CDR3 is CASTGRGAGWTDTQYF. The DNA for the CDR3 is TGTGCCAGCACCGGAAGGGGGGCGGGGTGGACAGATACGCAGTATTTT. V and J are TRBV6-1 and TRBJ2-3, with D perhaps matching TRBD1 or TRBD2 (6 bases each). V lost 7 bases and J lost 3, with 20 bases in between. The CDR3 length is 16 residues. Germline V CDR1 and CDR2: MNHNS, SASEGT.

This clonotype was counted a few times. The chain has TRBV6-1 and TRBJ2-7, with D possibly being TRBD2 (7 bases). V was cut by 6 bases and J by 5 bases, with 23 bases left in between. Germline CDR1 reads MNHNS; CDR2 reads SASEGT. CDR3 size: 16 residues. The CDR3 DNA follows: TGTGCCAGCAGCCTGCTAAGGGGGGGGCAAGCGGACGAGCAGTACTTC. It specifies CASSLLRGGQADEQYF.

This clonotype was observed a single time. A much bigger clone sits one base away, suggesting this may be a read error. J is TRBJ2-1 and V is TRBV7-2; D gene unclear. The CDR3 is 14 residues long. CDR1 SGHTA and CDR2 FQGNSA come from the germline V gene. Deletions cut 4 bases from V and 6 bases from J, with 13 bases between. CDR3 region: CASSSSADSNEQFF. The CDR3 DNA is TGTGCCAGCAGCTCCTCGGCGGATTCCAATGAGCAGTTCTTC.

V is TRBV5-5 and J is TRBJ1-6, with 7 bases lining up with TRBD1. The CDR3 runs to 13 residues. Per the germline V gene, CDR1 is SGHKS and CDR2 is YYEKEE (reference sequence). V gave up 5 bases and J gave up 8 bases; unmatched junction bases: 4. The DNA of the CDR3 is TGTGCCAGCAGGATAACAGGGGATTCACCCCTCCACTTT. Translated, it gives CASRITGDSPLHF.

The chain recombines TRBV12-3 or TRBV12-4 with TRBJ1-4; D is unresolved. The CDR3 runs 12 residues. V was trimmed by 6 bases and J by 10 bases, leaving 12 bases between them. CDR3 DNA: TGTGCCAGCAGCCCCTGGACGGGAAAACTGTTTTTT. It yields the protein CASSPWTGKLFF.

The chain carries TRBV5-1 and TRBJ1-6; tentative D call: TRBD1 (5 bases). This CDR3 contains 17 residues. V was clipped by 2 bases and J by 8 bases, with 20 bases between them. Per germline, CDR1 SGHRS and CDR2 YFSETQ. The CDR3, as DNA: TGCGCCAGCAGCTTTAGCCCCTGGGGCGGACACTATTCACCCCTCCACTTT. Protein sequence: CASSFSPWGGHYSPLHF. The whole variable domain, remainder taken from reference TRBV5-1 and TRBJ1-6, is KAGVTQTPRYLIKTRGQQVTLSCSPISGHRSVSWYQQTPGQGLQFLFEYFSETQRNKGNFPGRFSGRQFSNSRSEMNVSTLELGDSALYLCASSFSPWGGHYSPLHFGNGTRLTVT.

This clonotype was found a few times. The chain couples TRBV19 to TRBJ2-2; TRBD2 is a possible D gene (6 bases). The V gene lost 10 bases and the J gene lost 6 bases, with 9 bases spanning the gap. The V gene's germline CDR1 is LNHDA and CDR2 SQIVND (reference sequence). The CDR3 totals 11 residues. The DNA of the CDR3 is TGTGCCACCGGGGGTTCCGGGGAGCTGTTTTTT. Its translation: CATGGSGELFF.

This clonotype was picked up a small number of times. The V and J genes are TRBV27 and TRBJ2-3; the D gene is possibly TRBD1 (6 bases). CDR1 and CDR2 from the germline V gene are MNHEY and SMNVEV (reference sequence). The CDR3 has 14 amino acids. V dropped 6 bases and J dropped 5 bases, with 15 bases sitting between them. In DNA, the CDR3 is TGTGCCAGCAGGAACAGGGTGGGGAGAGATACGCAGTATTTT. Amino acids: CASRNRVGRDTQYF.

In its sample, this clonotype was seen a few times. This chain links TRBV4-1 with TRBJ1-5; 11 nucleotides agree with TRBD1. CDR1 and CDR2 (germline): MGHRA, YSYEKL. The CDR3 sequence is 16 residues long. V trimming: 2 bases; J trimming: 7 bases; junction bases outside the gene matches: 7. CDR3 in DNA: TGCGCCAGCAGCCAACGGGGACAGGGGGACGAGCAGCCCCAGCATTTT. As protein: CASSQRGQGDEQPQHF.